This T cell receptor (beta chain) was observed in a study of early T cells in non-severe SARS-CoV-2 infection. Study at large: Unpaired chains resulted from sequencing bulk RNA of unsorted whole blood. Study-level points and caveats: Private and CD4 specificities were missed by VDJdb matching, which favored anti-spike CD8 responses.

This clonotype was observed at least ten times. The target antigen is unknown. Individually, cDNA molecules had unique molecular identifiers attached to them. TCRdb independently ran MiXCR on the 5' RACE reads; one entry per CDR3 protein. The data contain some 77,000 distinct CDR3 sequences, 9.5% to 15% of them seen just once; the ten biggest clones take up around 1.1%. Trimming took 6 bases from V and 0 from J, leaving 6 bases between them. The CDR3 extends over 14 amino acids. In germline, CDR1 is MDHEN, CDR2 SYDVKM. The chain carries TRBV28 and TRBJ2-6; D not resolved. This receptor was obtained from an adult who was a healthcare worker with PCR-confirmed SARS-CoV-2 infection or an uninfected control (not recorded which). Sequencing used whole blood. CDR3 in amino acids: CASSTYSGANVLTF. CDR3 nucleotides: TGTGCCAGCAGCACTTACTCTGGGGCCAACGTCCTGACTTTC.